One sample yielded the 18 T cell receptor beta chains listed below, sequenced in a study of immune aging and cytomegalovirus after organ transplant. What these receptors recognize is not known. A microwell BD Rhapsody targeted mRNA and AbSeq workflow captured the cells and built the libraries. TCRdb re-analysed the single-cell sequencing reads in MiXCR, keeping a single row per CDR3 protein. The data hold approximately 22,000 distinct CDR3 sequences, with more than 35% observed a single time. Time point of the sample: five sample-tagged time points from pre-transplant (day -1) to day 368 post-transplant, pooled. The sequences come from CMV peptide-activated CD4+ and CD8+ T cells sorted from blood, collected at five time points, pooled. Subset indicated: sorted CD8+CD137+ and CD4+CD154+ T cells after 12 to 13 h CMV IE-1 peptide stimulation. The receptors derive from a female donor who had a heart transplant and CMV viremia.

This clonotype was counted at least ten times. A much larger clone differs from this one at a single base, so this may be a read error. Since no conserved phenylalanine or tryptophan closes the CDR3, a read error is the likely cause. J is TRBJ2-2 and V is TRBV6-5, with 12 bases fitting TRBD2. CDR1 is MNHEY and CDR2 is SVGAGI in the germline V gene. The CDR3 has 15 amino acids. Trimming cost V 3 bases and J 9 bases; bases outside gene matches: 5. CDR3 loop: CASSYASGRARELFS. CDR3 bases: TGTGCCAGCAGTTATGCTAGCGGGAGGGCCAGGGAGCTGTTTTCT.

V gene TRBV20-1 combines with J gene TRBJ1-3, with D tentatively TRBD1 (6 bases). CDR3 length: 14 amino acids. From germline, CDR1 is DFQATT and CDR2 SNEGSKA (reference sequence). Between the trimmed V and J ends, which lost 5 bases and 0 bases, there was a span of 11 bases. In nucleotides, the CDR3 is TGCAGTGCTTGGGACACCCACTCTGGAAACACCATATATTTT. Translating gives CSAWDTHSGNTIYF.

This clonotype is medium-sized. V and J are TRBV27 and TRBJ2-7, with TRBD2 as a possible D gene (6 bases). CDR3 length equals 12 residues. The germline gives CDR1 MNHEY, CDR2 SMNVEV (reference sequence). The germline V and J ends were trimmed by 4 bases and 4 bases, with 8 bases remaining between them. The CDR3 nucleotides read TGTGCCAGCAGTTACGGGGGATACGAGCAGTACTTC. Translation: CASSYGGYEQYF.

For this clonotype: A junction end diverges from the germline sequence, so it may reflect a read error. The chain joins TRBV29-1 to TRBJ2-2, with a possible D match to TRBD2 (5 bases). The CDR3 covers 13 residues. Germline lookup yields CDR1 SQVTM and CDR2 ANQGSEA. The CDR3 protein is CSVHNTGPGEQSF. CDR3 bases: TGCAGCGTCCACAACACGGGCCCCGGGGAGCAGTCTTTT.

By its share, this clonotype is medium-sized. The genes are TRBV20-1 and TRBJ2-1; D gene ambiguous. The ends were cut back, 0 bases at V and 4 bases at J, with 7 bases in the middle. CDR1 and CDR2 from the germline V gene are DFQATT and SNEGSKA (reference sequence). The CDR3 contains 13 residues. The CDR3 loop reads CSAREALYNEQFF. The CDR3, as DNA: TGCAGTGCTAGAGAAGCCCTTTACAATGAGCAGTTCTTC.

The chain links TRBV24-1 to TRBJ2-3, with D perhaps given as TRBD1 or TRBD2 (5 bases each). The CDR3 length is 15 residues. Trimming took 4 bases from V and 5 from J, leaving 15 bases between them. From germline, CDR1 is KGHDR and CDR2 SFDVKD. DNA of the CDR3: TGTGCCACCAGTGACCCGGGGCCCTGGGGAGATACGCAGTATTTT. Amino acid sequence: CATSDPGPWGDTQYF.

This rearrangement joins TRBV12-3 or TRBV12-4 to TRBJ1-5; TRBD1 aligns across 8 bases. V was clipped by 6 bases and J by 7 bases; unmatched bases: 5. The CDR3 spans 13 residues. CDR3 nucleotides: TGTGCCAGCAGCCAGGACAGGGACCAGCCCCAGCATTTT. Translated: CASSQDRDQPQHF.

The V gene is TRBV7-9, the J gene TRBJ2-1, with D unresolved. Germline CDR1 SEHNR, CDR2 FQNEAQ (reference sequence). Deletions cut 1 base from V and 9 bases from J, with 10 bases between. This CDR3 comprises 13 residues. For the CDR3, the DNA is TGTGCCAGCAGCTTAGGTTCCAATAGTGAGCAGTTCTTC. Residues: CASSLGSNSEQFF.

In regard to this clonotype: This likely reflects a read error, since a far larger clone is one base away. The CDR3 does not end in the conserved phenylalanine or tryptophan, so this is likely a read error. The chain has TRBV14 and TRBJ1-3, with D perhaps TRBD1 (6 bases). This CDR3 contains 16 residues. The germline V gene encodes CDR1 SGHDN and CDR2 FVKESK. The CDR3 sequence: CATSRNDRSSGNTIYS. CDR3 DNA sequence: TGTGCCACCAGCAGAAACGACAGGAGCTCTGGAAACACCATATATTCT.

The chain couples TRBV20-1 to TRBJ2-7; 11 bases align to TRBD2. Trimming took 4 bases from V and 3 from J; bases not matched to a gene: 5. The germline CDR1 and CDR2 sequences are DFQATT and SNEGSKA (reference sequence). This CDR3 contains 14 residues. In DNA form, the CDR3 reads TGCAGTGCTACCCGACTAGCGGGAATCTACGAGCAGTACTTC. It translates to CSATRLAGIYEQYF.

This clonotype was picked up many times. The chain recombines TRBV18 with TRBJ2-7; 9 bases agree with TRBD2. V gave up 3 bases and J gave up 0 bases; unmatched junction bases: 18. The CDR3 is 20 residues long. Germline loops: CDR1 KGHSH, CDR2 LQKENI. CDR3 region: CASSPPWGSGGKISSYEQYF. The CDR3 nucleotides are TGTGCCAGCTCACCTCCCTGGGGTAGCGGGGGAAAGATCAGCTCCTACGAGCAGTACTTC.

This clonotype was recorded at least ten times. V usage is TRBV7-8 and J usage is TRBJ2-1; 12 bases are a match to TRBD2. The CDR3 is 16 amino acids. Trimming removed 6 bases from V and 7 bases from J; junction bases left unmatched: 10. Germline CDR1 reads SGHVS; CDR2 reads FQNEAQ. CDR3 sequence: CASSRLRLAGDNEQFF. In DNA form, the CDR3 reads TGTGCCAGCAGTAGGTTACGACTAGCGGGAGATAATGAGCAGTTCTTC. Based on the CDR3 plus reference TRBV7-8 and TRBJ2-1, the full variable domain is GAGVSQSPRYKVAKRGQDVALRCDPISGHVSLFWYQQALGQGPEFLTYFQNEAQLDKSGLPSDRFFAERPEGSVSTLKIQRTQQEDSAVYLCASSRLRLAGDNEQFFGPGTRLTVL.

This clonotype was seen repeatedly, ten times or more. V usage is TRBV4-3 and J usage is TRBJ2-1; 8 bases are shared with TRBD2. V dropped 3 bases and J dropped 7; count of bases not matched to a gene: 8. The CDR3 extends over 15 amino acids. Germline CDR1 is LGHNA and CDR2 is YSLEER. The CDR3 region has the DNA TGCGCCAGCAGCCAGTTCGCGGGGGGAGGGAATGAGCAGTTCTTC. Translating gives CASSQFAGGGNEQFF.

This clonotype has only a few counts. Relative to the germline gene, one junction end is altered; a read error may explain this. The chain couples TRBV7-7 to TRBJ2-1, with 13 bases fitting TRBD2. CDR1 SSHAT and CDR2 FNYEAQ come from the germline V gene (reference sequence). CDR3 length: 16 amino acids. CDR3 sequence: CASSLLTSGRDNEQFF. The DNA for the CDR3 is TGTGCTAGCAGCTTGCTAACTAGCGGGAGGGACAATGAGCAGTTCTTC.

This clonotype is medium-sized within its sample. This chain connects TRBV7-8 to TRBJ2-7, with D perhaps matching TRBD1 (6 bases). This CDR3 is built from 13 residues. Germline CDR1 and CDR2: SGHVS and FQNEAQ. Trimming removed 1 base at V and 4 bases at J, with 8 bases between. This CDR3 reads CASSLVGTYEQYF. Here the CDR3 DNA reads TGTGCCAGCAGCTTAGTCGGGACATACGAGCAGTACTTC.

This clonotype is deemed medium-sized. V usage is TRBV3-1 and J usage is TRBJ2-1; 12 nucleotides agree with TRBD2. The CDR3 contains 19 residues. CDR1 and CDR2 from the germline V gene are LGHDT and YNNKEL (reference sequence). Trimming removed 0 bases from V and 3 bases from J; junction bases left unmatched: 9. CDR3 sequence (DNA): TGTGCCAGCAGCCAAGAACGGCTAGCGGGAGGGGGAAACTACAATGAGCAGTTCTTC. Amino acid sequence: CASSQERLAGGGNYNEQFF.

In the case of this clonotype: The missing conserved phenylalanine or tryptophan at the end of this CDR3 makes a read error likely. V is TRBV10-1 and J is TRBJ2-5, with unresolved D. CDR3 length: 14 amino acids. Germline CDR1 and CDR2: WNHNN and SYGVQD (reference sequence). CDR3 in DNA: TGCGCCAGCAATGAGTCCGCTGGCCAAGAGACCCAGTACCTC. This translates into CASNESAGQETQYL.

This clonotype has a handful of counts. This chain links TRBV30 with TRBJ1-3; D gene unclear. The germline V and J ends were trimmed by 1 base and 9 bases, with 10 bases remaining between them. Germline V gene lookup returns CDR1 GTSNPN and CDR2 SVGIG (reference sequence). The CDR3 loop spans 12 amino acids. The CDR3 nucleotides are TGTGCCTGGAGTGCCCTCGGCGGCACCATATATTTT. Protein product: CAWSALGGTIYF.